The next 25 T cell receptor beta chains were all read from a single sample in a study of control samples from healthy donors and cancer patients. Assay: immunoSEQ multiplex PCR; the TCRdb copy retains only in-frame clones and omits some. Of 150,000 to 200,000 clones in the sample, around 94% are singletons; the top ten hold 1.1% to 1.5%. Sequences were obtained from blood. All receptors come from a woman under 30 in good health.

The chain couples TRBV11-2 to TRBJ2-7; 8 bases map to TRBD1. The CDR3 sequence is 14 residues long. CDR1 is SGHAT and CDR2 is FQNNGV in the germline V gene. The ends lost 5 bases at V and 4 bases at J; junction bases unmatched: 7. The CDR3 loop reads CASSQRDRLYEQYF. The CDR3 nucleotides read TGTGCCAGCAGCCAAAGGGACAGGTTGTACGAGCAGTACTTC.

The CDR3 sequence is CASSIKGGPNTEAFF. CDR3 sequence (DNA): TGTGCCAGTAGTATCAAGGGCGGTCCGAACACTGAAGCTTTCTTT. V and J are TRBV19 and TRBJ1-1; D is ambiguous. The CDR3 totals 15 residues. V lost 3 bases and J 1 base, leaving 12 bases between the germline ends. Germline V CDR1 and CDR2: LNHDA, SQIVND (reference sequence).

V is TRBV28 and J is TRBJ2-7; perhaps TRBD1 as D (5 bases). From germline, CDR1 is MDHEN and CDR2 SYDVKM. V was clipped by 3 bases and J by 3 bases, with 9 bases between them. The CDR3 consists of 13 residues. This CDR3 reads CASSLSGFYEQYF. CDR3 sequence (DNA): TGTGCCAGCAGTTTGTCAGGGTTCTACGAGCAGTACTTC.

This chain connects TRBV12-3 or TRBV12-4 to TRBJ1-1; TRBD1 matches at 7 bases. Trimming cost V 6 bases and J 1 base; bases outside gene matches: 2. The CDR3 is 13 amino acids. CDR3 in DNA: TGTGCCAGCAGAAGGACAGGGAACACTGAAGCTTTCTTT. This encodes CASRRTGNTEAFF.

This chain uses TRBV12-3 or TRBV12-4 with TRBJ1-2; tentative D call: TRBD1 (5 bases). CDR3 size: 13 residues. The ends were cut back, 4 bases at V and 4 bases at J, with 10 bases in the middle. The CDR3 DNA reads as TGTGCCAGCAGTTCAGGGATTCTCTATGGCTACACCTTC. It is translated as CASSSGILYGYTF.

Here the CDR3 reads CASSARTDTGELFF. The CDR3 region has the DNA TGTGCCAGCAGCGCTCGGACGGACACCGGGGAGCTGTTTTTT. V and J are TRBV11-2 and TRBJ2-2; D unclear. Germline assignment: CDR1 SGHAT and CDR2 FQNNGV. V was shortened by 5 bases and J by 3 bases, with 10 bases between the two germline ends. The CDR3 runs 14 residues.

The genes are TRBV15 and TRBJ2-7; 12 bases align to TRBD1. The V gene's germline CDR1 is LNHNV and CDR2 YYDKDF (reference sequence). The CDR3 contains 17 residues. The trim removed 1 base at V and 1 base at J, leaving 5 bases unmatched. The CDR3: CATSRVPGQGASYEQYF. CDR3 in DNA: TGTGCCACCAGCAGAGTTCCGGGACAGGGGGCATCCTACGAGCAGTACTTC.

The rearrangement links TRBV7-2 to TRBJ1-6; 7 nucleotides match TRBD1. CDR1 SGHTA and CDR2 FQGNSA come from the germline V gene. V dropped 6 bases and J dropped 7; count of bases not matched to a gene: 6. The CDR3 has 14 amino acids. The CDR3 DNA reads as TGTGCCAGCAGACAGGGGTTTGGGAATTCACCCCTCCACTTT. It yields the protein CASRQGFGNSPLHF.

The V gene is TRBV3-1 (or the pseudogene TRBV3-2), the J gene TRBJ1-2; D possibly corresponds to TRBD1 (5 bases). This CDR3 comprises 14 residues. Germline CDR1 LGHDT, CDR2 YNNKEL (reference sequence). The V gene lost 6 bases and the J gene lost 8 bases, with 19 bases spanning the gap. The CDR3 region has the DNA TGTGCCAGCAGGCCCGGGACGCCTGGGAGGGGCTACACCTTC. It specifies CASRPGTPGRGYTF.

V is TRBV27 and J is TRBJ1-6; the match to TRBD1 covers 8 bases. The CDR3 loop spans 17 amino acids. The trim removed 5 bases at V and 0 bases at J, leaving 6 bases unmatched. The germline gives CDR1 MNHEY, CDR2 SMNVEV (reference sequence). Written as DNA, the CDR3 is TGTGCCAGCAGTCCGAGACAGGGGAGCTCCTATAATTCACCCCTCCACTTT. Amino acid sequence: CASSPRQGSSYNSPLHF.

The chain employs TRBV11-3 and TRBJ2-5; D might be TRBD2 (6 bases). The germline gives CDR1 SGHNT, CDR2 YENEEA. This CDR3 region has 13 residues. V lost 5 bases and J 2 bases, leaving 9 bases between the germline ends. CDR3 amino acids: CASSLGTQETQYF. CDR3 DNA sequence: TGTGCCAGCAGCCTCGGGACTCAAGAGACCCAGTACTTC.

V and J are TRBV6-5 and TRBJ2-3; TRBD2 aligns across 10 bases. This CDR3 has 16 residues. The trim removed 2 bases at V and 5 bases at J, leaving 7 bases unmatched. Germline V CDR1 and CDR2: MNHEY, SVGAGI. Written as DNA, the CDR3 is TGTGCCAGCAGTTACCCAAGCGGGGGGGCCGAAGATACGCAGTATTTT. Residues: CASSYPSGGAEDTQYF.

This clone was counted once. The chain is built from TRBV3-1 (or the pseudogene TRBV3-2) and TRBJ1-2, with D tentatively TRBD1 (5 bases). The CDR3 has 14 residues. CDR1 and CDR2 from the germline V gene are LGHDT and YNNKEL (reference sequence). The ends were cut back, 3 bases at V and 6 bases at J, with 14 bases in the middle. The CDR3 DNA follows: TGTGCCAGCAGCCATCAGGGCGTGGGAGATGGCTACACCTTC. This codes for CASSHQGVGDGYTF.

The V call is TRBV10-3, the J call TRBJ2-7, with D maybe TRBD2 (7 bases). V lost 11 bases and J lost 6, with 26 bases in between. The germline CDR1 and CDR2 sequences are ENHRY and SYGVKD. The CDR3 consists of 15 residues. This CDR3 is CAAGQGGGFAPEQYF. In nucleotides, the CDR3 is TGTGCCGCCGGGCAAGGGGGGGGATTTGCTCCCGAGCAGTACTTC.

The chain joins TRBV18 to TRBJ1-1, with D unresolved. Per germline, CDR1 KGHSH and CDR2 LQKENI. This CDR3 has 16 amino acids. V lost 2 bases to trimming and J lost 0 bases, with 13 bases between them. CDR3 residues: CASSPRTDLMNTEAFF. CDR3 bases: TGTGCCAGCTCACCAAGAACGGATCTCATGAACACTGAAGCTTTCTTT.

This CDR3 reads CASSFSGQFLGDTEAFF. The CDR3 region has the DNA TGTGCCAGCAGCTTTTCCGGCCAATTCCTTGGGGACACTGAAGCTTTCTTT. The genes are TRBV7-2 and TRBJ1-1, with D unclear. V gave up 3 bases and J gave up 3 bases, with 20 bases separating them. The CDR3 runs 17 residues. Germline V lookup: CDR1 SGHTA, CDR2 FQGNSA.

In this sample, this clone turned up a few times. The chain links TRBV19 to TRBJ1-2, with D possibly TRBD1 on 5 matching bases. Trimming took 10 bases from V and 2 from J, leaving 29 bases between them. The CDR3 is 18 residues long. CDR1 is LNHDA and CDR2 is SQIVND in the germline V gene (reference sequence). The CDR3 DNA sequence: TGTGCCACCAACCCTCGGGACTCCCCTTTTTGGGGAAACTATGGCTACACCTTC. This encodes CATNPRDSPFWGNYGYTF.

The chain carries TRBV7-9 and TRBJ1-2; weak D call: TRBD1 (6 bases). V gave up 3 bases and J gave up 3 bases, with 14 bases separating them. There are 15 residues in the CDR3. In germline, CDR1 is SEHNR, CDR2 FQNEAQ (reference sequence). This CDR3 reads CASSFLQGADYGYTF. The CDR3, as DNA: TGTGCCAGCAGCTTCTTACAGGGAGCGGACTATGGCTACACCTTC.

The chain has TRBV11-3 and TRBJ1-1; tentatively, D is TRBD1 (6 bases). This CDR3 contains 15 residues. The V and J ends lost 7 bases and 1 base respectively, with 16 bases between them. From germline, CDR1 is SGHNT and CDR2 YENEEA. The CDR3 loop is CASTLSGTQNTEAFF. The CDR3 DNA reads TGTGCCAGCACCCTATCCGGGACACAGAACACTGAAGCTTTCTTT. The variable domain in full, completed from reference TRBV11-3 and TRBJ1-1, reads EAGVVQSPRYKIIEKKQPVAFWCNPISGHNTLYWYLQNLGQGPELLIRYENEEAVDDSQLPKDRFSAERLKGVDSTLKIQPAELGDSAVYLCASTLSGTQNTEAFFGQGTRLTVV.

The CDR3 coding sequence is TGTGCCAGCACTCTGGACCGCAGCTCCTACAATGAGCAGTTCTTC. It yields the protein CASTLDRSSYNEQFF. The V gene is TRBV19, the J gene TRBJ2-1; D gene ambiguous. This CDR3 has 15 residues. The germline V gene has CDR1 LNHDA and CDR2 SQIVND (reference sequence). With 9 bases removed from V and 0 bases from J, the gap between germline ends came to 15 bases.

This sequence joins TRBV10-3 and TRBJ1-1; 7 bases agree with TRBD1. V lost 6 bases, J lost 11 bases, and 12 bases stayed unmatched. CDR3 length equals 13 residues. Germline V gene data show CDR1 as ENHRY and CDR2 as SYGVKD. This chain's CDR3 is CAISKKTGTTAFF. The CDR3 DNA follows: TGTGCCATCAGCAAAAAGACAGGGACGACGGCTTTCTTT.

The rearrangement uses TRBV4-3 and TRBJ2-3; a possible D gene is TRBD2 (5 bases). Trimming stripped 5 bases from V and 7 bases from J, with 13 bases between. The CDR3 is 13 residues long. In germline, CDR1 is LGHNA, CDR2 YSLEER. CDR3 sequence reads: CASSEARGYTQYF. The CDR3 region has the DNA TGCGCCAGCAGCGAAGCCCGGGGATATACGCAGTATTTT.

The chain joins TRBV7-8 to TRBJ2-2, with D possibly called TRBD1 or TRBD2 (5 bases each). V lost 3 bases and J 3 bases, leaving 11 bases between the germline ends. CDR3 length: 15 amino acids. Germline V lookup: CDR1 SGHVS, CDR2 FQNEAQ. This CDR3 reads CASSFRDVDTGELFF. The CDR3, as DNA: TGTGCCAGCAGCTTCCGGGACGTTGACACCGGGGAGCTGTTTTTT.

The V call is TRBV19, the J call TRBJ2-7; 8 bases align to TRBD2. CDR1 LNHDA and CDR2 SQIVND come from the germline V gene (reference sequence). The CDR3 length is 14 residues. Trimming cost V 2 bases and J 0 bases; bases outside gene matches: 0. CDR3 loop: CASSIREGSYEQYF. The DNA of the CDR3 is TGTGCCAGTAGTATACGGGAGGGCTCCTACGAGCAGTACTTC.

The rearrangement links TRBV7-2 to TRBJ2-7; D perhaps matches TRBD1 (5 bases). Germline values: CDR1 SGHTA, CDR2 FQGNSA. CDR3 length equals 14 residues. V lost 8 bases, J lost 2 bases, and 16 bases lay in between. The CDR3 bases are TGTGCCAGCCGCTCAGATAGGACAACCTACGAGCAGTACTTC. It yields the protein CASRSDRTTYEQYF.